One and the same sample provided the 18 T cell receptor beta chains below, sequenced in a study of a mutant IDH1 vaccine in newly diagnosed glioma. The data were produced by immunoSEQ multiplex PCR, yet TCRdb's version contains in-frame clones alone and is incomplete. This sample has 45,000 to 65,000 clones, with about 91% found just once. As for time point: week 11, during vaccination. Each vaccine dose was 300 ug of mutant IDH1 20-mer peptide, with topical imiquimod. Antigens of these TCRs are unknown. This specimen consisted of PBMCs, obtained from a glioma patient whose treatment included an IDH1 peptide vaccine. The receptors were gathered from a man aged 50 to 60 with glioma.

The V and J genes are TRBV2 and TRBJ2-7, with D unresolved. V was clipped by 7 bases and J by 4 bases, with 17 bases between them. There are 14 residues in the CDR3. Germline CDR1 reads SNHLY; CDR2 reads FYNNEI. The CDR3 here is CASKGYYLSYEQYF. As DNA, the CDR3 is TGTGCCAGCAAAGGGTACTATTTGAGTTACGAGCAGTACTTC.

The chain links TRBV7-6 to TRBJ2-3, with unresolved D. The CDR3 is 15 amino acids. V shed 2 bases and J shed 6 bases, with 15 bases lying between them. Germline V lookup: CDR1 SGHVS, CDR2 FNYEAQ. The CDR3 loop is CASSLLGSSLDTQYF. For the CDR3, the DNA is TGTGCCAGCAGCTTACTAGGTAGCTCTCTCGATACGCAGTATTTT.

This chain joins TRBV21-1 and TRBJ2-5; the table names TRBD2, a call not compared with the DNA. TRBV21-1 is designated a pseudogene. This CDR3 region has 19 residues. Here the CDR3 reads CASSKGGRWTGGRGETQYF. CDR3 bases: TGTGCCAGCAGCAAGGGGGGCCGATGGACGGGAGGGCGGGGGGAGACCCAGTACTTC.

This clone came up a few times. This chain links TRBV10-3 with TRBJ2-3, with D tentatively TRBD2 (5 bases). The CDR3 runs to 16 residues. Per germline, CDR1 ENHRY and CDR2 SYGVKD. Trimming left V 1 base short and J 2 bases short, with 13 bases between. CDR3 residues: CAISEFERSPTDTQYF. The CDR3 DNA sequence: TGTGCCATCAGTGAGTTCGAGCGGAGCCCCACAGATACGCAGTATTTT.

V is TRBV6-5 and J is TRBJ2-1; the D gene is possibly TRBD2 (5 bases). This CDR3 is built from 13 residues. The germline V gene has CDR1 MNHEY and CDR2 SVGAGI. The V gene lost 8 bases and the J gene lost 1 base, with 9 bases spanning the gap. Here the CDR3 reads CASGSASYNEQFF. The DNA for the CDR3 is TGTGCCAGCGGTAGCGCTTCCTACAATGAGCAGTTCTTC.

This chain joins TRBV21-1 and TRBJ1-2; TRBD1 is the table's D call and was not checked against the DNA. TRBV21-1 is designated a pseudogene. CDR3 size: 17 residues. The CDR3, as DNA: TGTGCCAGCAGCAAAATCCCAAAGACAAGGACATACTATGGCTACACCTTC. This codes for CASSKIPKTRTYYGYTF.

V is TRBV15 and J is TRBJ1-4; D is unresolved. Between the trimmed V and J ends, which lost 3 bases and 8 bases, there was a span of 16 bases. This CDR3 has 15 residues. Germline V gives CDR1 LNHNV, CDR2 YYDKDF (reference sequence). CDR3 sequence: CATSRVEATGEKLFF. The CDR3 DNA follows: TGTGCCACCAGCAGGGTGGAAGCCACCGGGGAAAAACTGTTTTTT.

The rearrangement uses TRBV28 and TRBJ2-3; possibly TRBD1 for D (5 bases). The CDR3 is made up of 13 amino acids. The germline V gene encodes CDR1 MDHEN and CDR2 SYDVKM. Deletions cut 5 bases from V and 3 bases from J, with 9 bases between. This CDR3 reads CASSEPGTDTQYF. CDR3 DNA: TGTGCCAGCAGTGAACCAGGGACAGATACGCAGTATTTT.

The rearrangement joins TRBV28 to TRBJ1-5; tentative D call: TRBD1 (6 bases). Germline lookup yields CDR1 MDHEN and CDR2 SYDVKM. This CDR3 is built from 16 residues. Trimming pared 4 bases from V and 5 bases from J, leaving 18 bases between. The CDR3 here is CASSWMGHNMDQPQHF. The CDR3, as DNA: TGTGCCAGCAGTTGGATGGGACATAATATGGATCAGCCCCAGCATTTT.

This chain connects TRBV18 to TRBJ2-7; possible D gene TRBD2, 6 bases. Germline V lookup: CDR1 KGHSH, CDR2 LQKENI. Trimming left V 6 bases short and J 13 bases short, with 19 bases between. The CDR3 length is 12 residues. The DNA of the CDR3 is TGTGCCAGCTCCCCCAAGATCGGAGGGAGCTACTTC. Translation gives CASSPKIGGSYF.

The genes are TRBV7-9 and TRBJ2-7; 7 nucleotides agree with TRBD2. Germline lookup yields CDR1 SEHNR and CDR2 FQNEAQ (reference sequence). The J segment lost 0 bases and the V segment lost 1 base, leaving 6 bases of the junction unmatched. CDR3 length: 16 residues. The CDR3 nucleotides read TGTGCCAGCAGCTTAGTTTCTAGCGGTCGCTCCTACGAGCAGTACTTC. Its protein product is CASSLVSSGRSYEQYF.

J is TRBJ2-7 and V is TRBV7-8; D uncertain. The CDR3 contains 11 residues. Trimming pared 5 bases from V and 3 bases from J, leaving 5 bases between. Germline loops: CDR1 SGHVS, CDR2 FQNEAQ. The CDR3 coding sequence is TGTGCCAGCAGCCGGTACTACGAGCAGTACTTC. Its translation: CASSRYYEQYF. Combining the CDR3 with reference TRBV7-8 and TRBJ2-7 gives the whole variable domain GAGVSQSPRYKVAKRGQDVALRCDPISGHVSLFWYQQALGQGPEFLTYFQNEAQLDKSGLPSDRFFAERPEGSVSTLKIQRTQQEDSAVYLCASSRYYEQYFGPGTRLTVT.

The J gene is TRBJ1-5, the V gene TRBV7-2, with D uncertain. CDR3 length equals 13 residues. CDR1 SGHTA and CDR2 FQGNSA come from the germline V gene. Trimming pared 2 bases from V and 5 bases from J, leaving 7 bases between. The CDR3 DNA reads TGTGCCAGCAGCTTAAACGTGGATCAGCCCCAGCATTTT. This gives the protein CASSLNVDQPQHF.

The chain recombines TRBV6-6 with TRBJ1-2, with no clear D. The CDR3 is 15 residues long. Germline V gene lookup returns CDR1 MNHNY and CDR2 SVGAGI (reference sequence). V was pared by 6 bases and J by 5 bases, with 19 bases between. For the CDR3, the DNA is TGTGCCAGCAGGGAACCCACCCTGGGGATTTATGGCTACACCTTC. Protein: CASREPTLGIYGYTF.

The CDR3 DNA is TGTGCCAGCAGCCCTATACCGACAGATACGCAGTATTTT. This encodes CASSPIPTDTQYF. This rearrangement joins TRBV11-2 to TRBJ2-3; D is undetermined. Germline V gene sequence: CDR1 SGHAT, CDR2 FQNNGV. The CDR3 contains 13 residues. V lost 5 bases and J lost 3, with 9 bases in between.

The chain employs TRBV6-5 and TRBJ1-2, with 7 bases matching TRBD1. CDR1 MNHEY and CDR2 SVGAGI come from the germline V gene. J lost 4 bases, V lost 2 bases, and 4 bases had no gene match. The length of the CDR3 is 14 residues. CDR3 DNA: TGTGCCAGCAGTTACGACAGGGCTCCCTATGGCTACACCTTC. Its protein is CASSYDRAPYGYTF.

CDR3 protein: CASSLEVGSGTGNTIYF. CDR3 nucleotides: TGCGCCAGCAGCTTGGAAGTGGGCAGCGGCACAGGAAACACCATATATTTT. The chain links TRBV5-1 to TRBJ1-3; D gene ambiguous. Between the trimmed V and J ends, which lost 0 bases and 4 bases, there was a span of 17 bases. The CDR3 consists of 17 residues. In germline, CDR1 is SGHRS, CDR2 YFSETQ.

This chain connects TRBV21-1 to TRBJ2-5; TRBD1 is taken as the D call from the table, unchecked against the DNA. TRBV21-1 constitutes a pseudogene. The CDR3 runs 16 residues. The CDR3 sequence is CASSQPDRLVGETQYF. The DNA for the CDR3 is TGTGCCAGCAGCCAGCCAGACAGGCTGGTTGGAGAGACCCAGTACTTC.